This TCR beta chain was sequenced during a study of cytomegalovirus exposure and HLA in healthy donors listed by TCRdb under 2017. Background on the whole study: An earlier analysis of several hundred of the donors reported 250 to 300 Gb of sequence data and 95 million to 140 million unique TCR beta sequences obtained from about 200 million T cells. An early release covering just under 650 HLA-typed donors comprised about 300 gigabases of sequencing data and roughly 86 million unique TCR sequences. Of the approximately 400 genotyped donors, 81% were placed in the genetic ancestry cluster associated with self-reported Caucasian donors. The study was designed to test whether signatures of past pathogen exposure could be identified by cataloging public T cell receptors. The study used immunosequencing to profile the T cell repertoires of approximately 630 subjects and linked those repertoires to cytomegalovirus serostatus. Besides the first cohort of under 700 subjects, a separate validation cohort made up of over 100 different subjects was used. High-throughput TCR immunosequencing, statistical association of individual TCRs with disease status, and machine learning were combined to predict cytomegalovirus infection status. In a later analysis, previously published TCR beta repertoires from 670 or so donors were re-analyzed and high-resolution HLA genotyping was added so that TCR occurrence patterns could be studied. The later analysis used no new phenotypic data to find candidate immune exposures, relying instead on TCR beta sequences and their occurrence across donors. An earlier analysis of several hundred of the donors used high-throughput TCR beta sequencing to judge whether each TCR beta V gene segment behaved as functional or pseudogenic. Donor age, sex, ethnicity and CMV serostatus were collected together with the repertoire data. A later genetic analysis took genome-wide SNP genotypes for about 55% of the 666 donors and used that subset as a discovery cohort. All discovery cohort repertoires had been generated using a single sequencing platform. HLA typing covered class I and class II loci at four-digit resolution. Typing coverage varied by locus: roughly 620-640 donors for A, B, C, DRB1 and DQB1; approximately 500 for DQA1; 600 to 610 for DPA1; approximately 450 for DPB1. Because of strong linkage in the cohort, roughly five DR-DQ haplotypes were treated as single units for association and clustering. Across approximately 400 genotyped donors of the cohort, an average of 235,054 unique TCR beta nucleotide sequences per donor were sequenced, and approximately 17% of those sequences were non-productive.

Of note for this clone: Its antigen target is currently unknown. No much larger clone is present one base from it, and per-base qualities are unavailable.

Library preparation used the immunoSEQ multiplex PCR assay. For the multiplex PCR, a mixture combining 60 forward primers for TCR Vbeta segments and 13 reverse primers for TCR Jbeta segments was used. The CDR3 region of rearranged TCR beta genes was amplified from genomic DNA with a multiplex PCR assay. On the Illumina HiSeq System, the amplified TCR beta libraries were sequenced as 87-base-pair reads. The authors' analysis ran thus. In a later analysis, 77 million or so unique TCR beta chains were counted across the 500 to 850 repertoires, and roughly 11 million of these chains were shared by at least two donors. Raw reads were error-corrected and collapsed into unique sequences by a nearest-neighbor algorithm in which closely related sequences were merged to remove PCR and sequencing errors. CDR3 sequences were aligned to IMGT reference sequences to assign V, D and J gene segments. Each retained sequence needed at least a six-nucleotide match to both a V gene segment and a J gene segment. Rearrangements were called productive when the CDR3 lacked stop codons and stayed in frame with V and J; all others were non-productive. CDR3 was defined by IMGT convention, running from the second conserved V-encoded cysteine to the conserved J-encoded phenylalanine. Sequences without an unambiguous match to a single V gene segment were excluded from the earlier analysis of 450 to 750 of the donors. In an earlier analysis of about 590 of the donors, a V segment was called functional when productive rearrangements were above 56.7%, and segregating when the standard deviation between donors exceeded 5%. To diagnose cytomegalovirus status from the catalog of TCR beta chain sequences, a statistical classification framework was built. In a later analysis, V and J genes were assigned by comparing TCR nucleotide sequences against IMGT/GENE-DB human TR gene sequences. In a later analysis, CDR3 sequences and most-parsimonious VDJ recombination scenarios were assigned using the TCRdist pipeline. In a later analysis, each TCR beta chain was defined by its CDR3 amino acid sequence together with its V-gene family, and reads without a unique V-gene family were excluded. To address suspected cross-contamination and a sequencing artifact, a later analysis removed a few hundred highly shared, low-generation-probability nucleotide sequences. A later analysis calculated a clonal expansion index for each public chain from normalized within-repertoire ranks of inferred template counts. A later analysis computed generation probabilities with a VDJ recombination model fitted to out-of-frame rearrangements, and checked the results against IGoR. Hypergeometric tests were used in a later analysis to score TCR-TCR, TCR-HLA and TCR-CMV co-occurrence, with a repertoire-size bias correction applied to the TCR pairs. False discovery rates were estimated in a later analysis by permuting HLA or CMV assignments 20 times. In a later analysis, co-occurring TCRs were grouped with DBSCAN, and TCRdist sequence similarity was added when clustering was performed within HLA-allele-positive subsets. Repertoires with fewer than 30,000 or more than 120,000 public chains were left out of co-occurrence clustering, as were five repertoires with anomalous nucleotide sharing. TCRdb took over this immuneACCESS table, retaining in-frame rearrangements with V and J assigned. Such tables are incomplete; in checked studies, under half of the missing clones stem from an unresolved V gene, and the remainder is unexplained. The DNA was the basis for D and trimming; V, J and clone size are from that table. In this sample the table shows approximately 86,000 clones, 85% of which occur a single time. 6.5% to 9% of the sample is taken by the ten largest.

The cohort was made up of hundreds of healthy bone marrow donors. All cohort members were sampled while nominally healthy, although unrecorded immune exposures were likely present. The donor was CMV seropositive and was included in the group of 300 or so seropositive cohort members. Each donor provided a peripheral blood sample, and peripheral blood mononuclear cells were used for TCR beta sequencing. Genomic DNA extraction from the blood cell samples was performed with the Qiagen DNeasy Blood Extraction Kit. Sequences SGHNT (CDR1) and YYREEE (CDR2) are obtained from the germline V gene (reference sequence). Trimming accounts for 0 bases at V and 0 bases at J, while the number of junction bases matched to no gene is 1. The CDR3 goes from the cysteine to the phenylalanine over 15 residues. CDR3 DNA only is kept here, 45 bases in frame from base 1. Points the paper makes about the study in general: In a later analysis, HLA-associated TCR beta chains were found to be more clonally expanded and to have lower generation probabilities than equally common non-associated chains. For the cohort, immune exposure information was limited to CMV serostatus. Some IMGT-functional V segments, including TRBV6-2 and TRBV6-3, could not be distinguished by the 87-base-pair reads and were therefore excluded. According to a later analysis, parvovirus B19, influenza, CMV and Epstein-Barr virus appeared linked to several top co-occurrence clusters. The sequencing pipeline was judged likely to have produced a cluster of highly shared sequence variants as a technical artifact. Sequencing depth was assumed to be roughly uniform across donors in the presence/absence analyses, though that assumption may not hold. Three of the identified cytomegalovirus-associated TCR beta chains were confirmed in vitro to be specific for cytomegalovirus antigens. HLA typing was unavailable for some donors at each locus, so association tests used only the typed subset. Strong co-occurrence of HLA alleles, especially DR and DQ, made assigning TCR associations to individual alleles difficult. Most TCR sequences were observed very rarely across donors, whereas some public TCRs were present in many individuals. The classifier was reported to diagnose cytomegalovirus status with high specificity and sensitivity in both the original and validation cohorts. Around 16 rarely observed V segments, including chromosome 9 orphons, were excluded from the earlier analysis of about 500 of the donors because counts were too low. Linkage disequilibrium might explain the correlated functional status among segregating V segments, but an unknown experimental factor could not be excluded. An earlier analysis of around 500 of the donors showed that most TCR beta V segments appeared in productive rearrangements either about 87% or about 30% of the time, which broadly matched IMGT annotations. Specific HLA alleles were associated with 16,951 TCR beta sequences at a false discovery rate of 0.05 in a later analysis. This cohort had only TCR beta chains sequenced, and the lack of alpha or paired-chain data limited which features could be detected. V-gene and J-gene trimming of TCR beta chains was associated with a missense DCLRE1C variant in a later genetic analysis, and the association was replicated in an independent cohort. According to a later analysis, most CMV-associated TCR beta chains appeared to be HLA-restricted, and the HLA associations seemed to be driven largely by CMV exposure. A later genetic analysis reported fewer N-insertions in productive TCRs among donors in an Asian-associated ancestry cluster than the roughly 700-donor mean. A further reported finding was that TCR beta sequences accurately predicted the HLA-A and HLA-B alleles for most subjects in the first cohort. In a later analysis, TCR association rates were found to vary across HLA loci, with the most associated TCRs seen for DRB1 alleles and the fewest for HLA-C alleles. The study gave a list of some 150 TCR beta chains associated with cytomegalovirus. The authors suggested that the approach could potentially be generalized to other disease states and immunological phenotypes.

The receptor comes from a man aged 35 to 55 in good health and CMV-seropositive. Sequenced material: PBMCs. Recombination joined TRBV5-4 with TRBJ2-5, with 8 central nucleotides matching TRBD2. The DNA sequence is given as TGTGCCAGCAGCTTGGGAGCGGGGGACCAAGAGACCCAGTACTTC. Its amino acids are CASSLGAGDQETQYF.